The next 2 T cell receptor beta chains were all read from a single sample in a study of CD8 T cell repertoires and HIV-1 epitope variants (dated by TCRdb to 2018 to 2021). To prepare the library, the immunoSEQ multiplex PCR assay was applied. Entries here come from immuneACCESS through TCRdb and include only in-frame sequences with V and J called. Some clones fail to appear in such tables; in the studies checked, an unresolved V gene covers under half of the shortfall, and the cause of the remainder is unknown. The sample table lists thousands of clones, about 65% of them with a count of one. The ten top clones hold around 40% of the sample. These receptors' antigens are unknown. The sample taken for sequencing was cultured CD8+ T cells derived from PBMCs. The receptor set was obtained from a male donor with HIV.

This clone was counted only a few times. This rearrangement joins TRBV7-6 to TRBJ2-1; no clear D. The germline V gene has CDR1 SGHVS and CDR2 FNYEAQ. Deletions cut 2 bases from V and 9 bases from J, with 5 bases between. The CDR3 is made up of 11 amino acids. The CDR3 DNA reads TGTGCCAGCAGCTTATCTGGTGAGCAGTTCTTC. Translation gives CASSLSGEQFF.

The genes are TRBV6-5 and TRBJ1-1; D is uncertain. V was clipped by 11 bases and J by 4 bases, with 20 bases between them. Germline CDR1 and CDR2: MNHEY and SVGAGI. The CDR3 totals 14 residues. The DNA for the CDR3 is TGTGCCCCCAGATCTGTGTCTTTGGGCACTGAAGCTTTCTTT. It encodes CAPRSVSLGTEAFF.